This TCR beta chain is from a study of response to subunit inactivated influenza vaccine. Findings of the study overall: New T cells are recruited in small numbers by each seasonal influenza vaccination, according to the authors' suggestion.

There are 18 residues in the CDR3. Trimming stripped 6 bases from V and 4 bases from J, with 25 bases between. Germline CDR1 and CDR2: MNHEY and SVGEGT. This clonotype was seen ten or more times. Its specificity is not known. TCRdb reprocessed the RT-PCR reads with MiXCR, giving one entry per CDR3 protein. The sample contains a few hundred thousand distinct CDR3 sequences, less than 25% of which appear only once. The sequenced sample was PBMCs from blood, obtained approximately 22 months after vaccination. This clonotype was sampled from a man between 50 and 69 years old who received an inactivated influenza vaccine. J is TRBJ1-5 and V is TRBV6-2 or TRBV6-3; D remains unclear. CDR3 nucleotides: TGTGCCAGCAGCATCCCCCCGTTGGCGGGGATTGGTAATCAGCCCCAGCATTTT. It translates to CASSIPPLAGIGNQPQHF.